The 19 T cell receptor beta chains given below trace back to one sample, sequenced in a study of cytomegalovirus exposure and HLA in healthy donors. The primer mix had 60 Vbeta and 13 Jbeta primers. TCRdb's table, derived via immunoSEQ multiplex PCR, lists solely in-frame clones and lacks some. The sample yields 90,000 or so clones, about 80% seen once. The sample was PBMCs. The receptors originated from a man aged 25-40 years in good health and CMV-seropositive.

V usage is TRBV15 and J usage is TRBJ1-5, with D possibly being TRBD1 (5 bases). V was pared by 0 bases and J by 8 bases, with 11 bases between. Looked up from germline, CDR1 is LNHNV and CDR2 is YYDKDF (reference sequence). This CDR3 spans 14 amino acids. The CDR3 reads CATSRDVGGKPQHF. The CDR3, as DNA: TGTGCCACCAGCAGAGATGTGGGGGGGAAGCCCCAGCATTTT.

Concerning this clone: The junction departs from germline at one end; a sequencing error may be responsible. This CDR3 is also generated by other DNA sequences in the sample. The V gene is TRBV25-1, the J gene TRBJ2-2, with D perhaps TRBD1 (6 bases). The CDR3 is 14 amino acids. Per the germline V gene, CDR1 is MGHDK and CDR2 is SYGVNS. The CDR3 DNA reads TGTGCCAGCAGCAGACAGGTGAACACTGGGGAGCTGTTTTTT. This codes for CASSRQVNTGELFF.

V is TRBV6-5 and J is TRBJ2-7; 9 positions match TRBD2. Trimming at V came to 3 bases and at J to 3 bases, leaving 6 bases not matched to a gene. The CDR3 contains 15 residues. Looked up from germline, CDR1 is MNHEY and CDR2 is SVGAGI. CDR3 nucleotide sequence: TGTGCCAGCAGTTATCTGGCTAGCGGGGACTACGAGCAGTACTTC. It translates to CASSYLASGDYEQYF.

Only a few counts were recorded for this clone. The chain combines TRBV6-1 with TRBJ2-3; TRBD2 agrees at 7 bases. The CDR3 is made up of 14 amino acids. Germline lookup yields CDR1 MNHNS and CDR2 SASEGT. The V gene end was trimmed by 6 bases and the J gene end by 2 bases; junction bases not matched to a gene: 5. CDR3 loop: CASSRGDPTDTQYF. The DNA of the CDR3 is TGTGCCAGCAGCCGGGGGGACCCCACAGATACGCAGTATTTT.

V gene TRBV9 combines with J gene TRBJ2-1; the match to TRBD1 covers 9 bases. This CDR3 is 15 amino acids long. Germline CDR1 and CDR2: SGDLS and YYNGEE. J gave up 3 bases and V 3 bases, and 4 bases lay outside the gene matches. CDR3 region: CASSGRDRVYNEQFF. CDR3 nucleotides: TGTGCCAGCAGCGGCCGGGACAGGGTCTACAATGAGCAGTTCTTC.

CDR3: CASSVQAGGVTYNEQFF. The DNA for the CDR3 is TGTGCCAGCAGCGTGCAAGCGGGGGGGGTGACCTACAATGAGCAGTTCTTC. The gene calls are TRBV5-4 and TRBJ2-1; 10 bases align to TRBD2. The CDR3 is 17 amino acids. In germline, CDR1 is SGHNT, CDR2 YYREEE (reference sequence). After removal of 4 bases from V and 2 bases from J, the junction contained 9 bases not matched to a gene.

The V and J genes are TRBV10-2 and TRBJ1-2, with 7 bases fitting TRBD1. The CDR3 sequence is 16 residues long. Germline loops: CDR1 WSHSY, CDR2 SAAADI. Trimming cost V 0 bases and J 4 bases; bases outside gene matches: 8. The CDR3 loop reads CASSESRGAGGYGYTF. The CDR3 DNA follows: TGCGCCAGCAGTGAGTCAAGGGGGGCAGGGGGCTATGGCTACACCTTC.

The chain couples TRBV4-1 to TRBJ2-3; 11 bases line up with TRBD2. In germline, CDR1 is MGHRA, CDR2 YSYEKL. This CDR3 region has 15 residues. Trimming cost V 2 bases and J 5 bases; bases outside gene matches: 3. The CDR3 region has the DNA TGCGCCAGCAGCCAAACTAGCGGGGGTCTAGATACGCAGTATTTT. As protein: CASSQTSGGLDTQYF.

This clone was seen a handful of times. This sequence joins TRBV6-1 and TRBJ1-4; 10 bases line up with TRBD1. CDR1 and CDR2 (germline): MNHNS, SASEGT. V shed 0 bases, J shed 8 bases, and the junction held 6 bases outside the gene matches. The CDR3 is made up of 16 amino acids. CDR3 sequence (DNA): TGTGCCAGCAGTGAAGCCGTCGGGACAGGGGCCGAAAAACTGTTTTTT. Its translation is CASSEAVGTGAEKLFF.

The V and J genes are TRBV4-2 and TRBJ2-5; a weak D match, TRBD2 (6 bases). Germline assignment: CDR1 LGHNA and CDR2 YNFKEQ. V was trimmed by 4 bases and J by 2 bases, leaving 14 bases between them. This CDR3 is 15 amino acids long. CDR3 bases: TGTGCCAGCAGCCCAGAAGGACTACCGCAAGAGACCCAGTACTTC. It yields the protein CASSPEGLPQETQYF.

The V and J genes are TRBV6-1 and TRBJ2-7; TRBD2 matches 9 bases. The CDR3 consists of 17 residues. The trim removed 6 bases at V and 5 bases at J, leaving 17 bases unmatched. Germline CDR1 MNHNS, CDR2 SASEGT. The CDR3, as DNA: TGTGCCAGCAGGGAAATTATTAGAAGCGGGGGGCCCGACGAGCAGTACTTC. Amino acids: CASREIIRSGGPDEQYF.

The chain couples TRBV30 to TRBJ1-4; tentatively, D is TRBD1 (5 bases). There are 13 residues in the CDR3. The V end was cut by 1 base, the J end by 8 bases, with 11 bases between. Germline loops: CDR1 GTSNPN, CDR2 SVGIG (reference sequence). CDR3 amino acids: CAWSARVVEKLFF. Here the CDR3 DNA reads TGTGCCTGGAGTGCCAGGGTTGTAGAAAAACTGTTTTTT.

The chain links TRBV30 to TRBJ2-7; 11 nucleotides match TRBD1. V lost 5 bases and J lost 7; bases outside the gene matches: 10. Germline CDR1 reads GTSNPN; CDR2 reads SVGIG (reference sequence). The CDR3 consists of 14 residues. In DNA, the CDR3 is TGTGCCTGGGGCCGAGGACAGGGGGCGCGGGAGCAGTACTTC. This gives the protein CAWGRGQGAREQYF. Full variable domain (rest looked up from reference TRBV30 and TRBJ2-7): SQTIHQWPATLVQPVGSPLSLECTVEGTSNPNLYWYRQAAGRGLQLLFYSVGIGQISSEVPQNLSASRPQDRQFILSSKKLLLSDSGFYLCAWGRGQGAREQYFGPGTRLTVT.

The chain joins TRBV6-1 to TRBJ2-5, with a tentative D call TRBD1 (6 bases). With the DNA end fitting TRBJ2-7 better, the J assignment may be wrong. CDR1 is MNHNS, CDR2 SASEGT, per germline. This CDR3 comprises 13 residues. CDR3: CASGRAGEYEQYF. CDR3 DNA: TGTGCCAGCGGAAGGGCAGGGGAGTACGAGCAGTACTTC.

J is TRBJ1-2 and V is TRBV4-1; D gene unclear. Germline CDR1 reads MGHRA; CDR2 reads YSYEKL. The CDR3 runs 15 residues. The germline V and J ends were trimmed by 1 base and 6 bases, with 15 bases remaining between them. CDR3 protein: CASSQVTVPSNGYTF. CDR3 coding DNA: TGCGCCAGCAGCCAAGTAACAGTTCCCTCCAATGGCTACACCTTC.

This clone was picked up a small number of times. V is TRBV6-6 and J is TRBJ1-4, with a tentative D call TRBD1 (5 bases). The CDR3 has 15 residues. V was trimmed by 5 bases and J by 8 bases, leaving 18 bases between them. Germline V CDR1 and CDR2: MNHNY, SVGAGI (reference sequence). This CDR3 is CASSEPGTWREKLFF. In DNA form, the CDR3 reads TGTGCCAGCAGTGAGCCGGGGACTTGGCGAGAAAAACTGTTTTTT.

The rearrangement uses TRBV9 and TRBJ2-2, with 8 bases that match TRBD1. This CDR3 has 16 residues. Per the germline V gene, CDR1 is SGDLS and CDR2 is YYNGEE. Trimming took 1 base from V and 3 from J; bases not matched to a gene: 5. The CDR3 sequence: CASSVPTGVDTGELFF. CDR3 nucleotide sequence: TGTGCCAGCAGCGTACCGACAGGGGTGGACACCGGGGAGCTGTTTTTT.

The table lists this clone with a few counts. Here the CDR3 DNA reads TGTGCCAGCAGTTTATCGTCAGGTGGACTTGAAGCTTTCTTT. Translated, it gives CASSLSSGGLEAFF. The gene calls are TRBV27 and TRBJ1-1; D not resolved. V was shortened by 0 bases and J by 7 bases, with 12 bases between the two germline ends. The CDR3 runs to 14 residues. Germline values: CDR1 MNHEY, CDR2 SMNVEV (reference sequence).

This clone came up a few times. The rearrangement joins TRBV6-5 to TRBJ2-5, with 8 bases that match TRBD1. Losses at the gene ends were 6 bases for V and 3 bases for J; bases not matched to a gene: 9. The CDR3 loop spans 15 amino acids. Germline lookup yields CDR1 MNHEY and CDR2 SVGAGI. The CDR3, as DNA: TGTGCCAGCAGACGCGGGACAGGAGTAAAAGAGACCCAGTACTTC. It specifies CASRRGTGVKETQYF.